This T cell receptor (beta chain) was sequenced for a study of vaccination and CD4 T cells after COVID-19. Treatment reported: approximately 9-day PBMC culture with coronavirus spike peptide pools or control peptides (ViraFEST assay). Details on this clonotype: The antigen remains unidentified.

Germline V gene data show CDR1 as SEHNR and CDR2 as FQNEAQ (reference sequence). The ends were cut back, 4 bases at V and 7 bases at J, with 11 bases in the middle. The CDR3 is 13 amino acids. Sequencing of cultured CD4+ T cell DNA used the Oncomine TCR Beta short-read assay. Someone extracted genomic DNA from cultured CD4+ T cells. TCRdb itself ran the PCR reads through MiXCR, one entry per CDR3 protein. Among 3,000 to 3,500 distinct CDR3 sequences listed, 49% were seen once. Sequenced material: CD4+ T cells from blood, cultured in vitro. The chain couples TRBV7-9 to TRBJ1-5; a weak D match, TRBD1 (5 bases). This TCR was recovered from a human donor who had recovered from COVID-19. CDR3 in amino acids: CASSYLGGQPQHF. The CDR3 DNA reads TGTGCCAGCAGCTACCTTGGGGGACAGCCCCAGCATTTT.